This T cell receptor beta chain was sequenced in a study of beta chain features in type 1 diabetes (dated by TCRdb to the late 2010s). Background for the entire study: Patients and healthy donors did not differ in mean age, gender distribution, total cell number or subset yield. Regulatory and stem cell-like memory subsets were obtained from only 8 patients and roughly eight healthy donors, while naive and central memory subsets were obtained from all 30 or so donors. In the study, TCRB repertoires of sorted circulating CD4+ T cell subsets from recently diagnosed type 1 diabetes patients were compared with those of matched healthy donors. A total of some 110 million sorted cells were examined across all samples, and the number of cells per subset was strongly correlated with RNA yield.

The High Capacity cDNA Reverse Transcription Kit was used to reverse transcribe all of the isolated RNA, meaning that expressed TCRB transcripts were what got sequenced. Deep immunoSEQ sequencing was applied to naive, central memory and regulatory T cell samples, giving an average of roughly 3.5 million total reads per sample. Sorted cells were lysed in RLT buffer and RNA was extracted with DNase-treated RNeasy Micro or Mini kits, depending on cell number. Each cell subset was processed on its own to prevent cross-contamination, while patient and healthy donor samples were processed together. The immunoSEQ multiplex PCR was used to amplify TCRB sequences from cDNA, yielding 87-bp fragments that span the CDR3 region. Sequencing of the amplicons was performed on the Illumina HiSeq platform. The authors processed their data as follows. Synthetic template baselines were used to correct PCR bias computationally, reads within Hamming distance 2 were collapsed, and singletons that could not be merged were discarded. Reads were aligned against IMGT to assign V, D and J genes, CDR3 length and insertions or deletions at six rearrangement sites. Clonotype counts were normalized to sorted cell number within each subset before computing true diversity and Gini coefficients with the tcR R package. The overlap coefficient, calculated on TCRB nucleotide sequences, was used to measure repertoire sharing. TCRdb holds this immuneACCESS table with in-frame rearrangements only. Some clones are missing; in checked studies, unresolved V genes explain under half, and the rest has no known cause. That table gives V, J and clone size, and the DNA gave D and trimming. The sample table records tens of thousands of clones; 65% to 70% of these occur just once. In total, the top ten clones hold 1.5% to 2% of the sample.

Concerning this clone: What this receptor recognizes is not known. Nothing much larger sits one base from this clone, and base qualities are not available.

From each donor, a single peripheral blood sample of 100 to 150 mL on average was drawn into heparinised tubes. A BD FACSAria II and a panel including CD45RO, CCR7, CD25, CD127, CD95 and CD27 were used to sort naive, central memory, regulatory and stem cell-like memory CD4+ T cells. A purity above 98% was achieved for all sorted populations. PBMCs were isolated right away by Lymphoprep density gradient centrifugation and were stained directly, without culture. Samples were stained and sorted in pairs, with one healthy donor and one patient per experiment, so that batch effects were minimized. Measured from the cysteine to the phenylalanine, the CDR3 is 14 residues long. The CDR3 DNA has 42 bases and is translated from base 1. Trimmed from V: 4 bases; trimmed from J: 3 bases; junction bases lacking a gene match: 2. CDR1 and CDR2 are drawn from the germline V gene: LGHNA, YNFKEQ. Here is what the overall study found, with its caveats: Patients with type 1 diabetes made fewer insertions and deleted more nucleotides at VDJ recombination sites, implying thymic rearrangement abnormalities. Because small numbers of individuals were included in the HLA sub-analyses, any influence of HLA type on TCRB rearrangement was left unresolved. A moderate but significant shortening of TCRB CDR3 length was observed in type 1 diabetes patients in all four CD4+ subsets. The naive, central memory and regulatory TCRB repertoires appeared to resemble one another more closely among patients than among healthy donors. Because cDNA was sequenced instead of genomic DNA, activated cells with high expression could be over-represented, although the groups did not differ in activation or CD3 levels. PCR may preferentially amplify shorter templates, but because patient and control samples were amplified and corrected together, any resulting skew would affect both groups equally.

The rearrangement joined TRBV4-2 to TRBJ1-2, with 10 bases aligning to TRBD1. Sequencing input: Tregs from blood. Explained via the paper, the cell subset or site label denotes: regulatory CD4+ T cells. This sequence originates from a young man with type 1 diabetes. Some clones in this sample may be carry-over from other donors' samples. The CDR3 sequence is CASSPTGGDYGYTF. At the DNA level, the sequence is TGTGCCAGCAGCCCGACAGGGGGCGACTATGGCTACACCTTC.